This T cell receptor (beta chain) was retrieved from a study of CD8+ T cells in alopecia areata. Notes on this clone: The antigen is unknown.

Reverse transcription of extracted RNA yielded cDNA, which provided the sequencing template. The protocol was immunoSEQ multiplex PCR, while the TCRdb copy is restricted to in-frame clones and leaves out a portion. The table records 150,000 or so clones, 45% to 60% of them present only once. J lost 4 bases, V lost 5 bases, and 13 bases had no gene match. Germline lookup yields CDR1 SGHRS and CDR2 YFSETQ. There are 17 residues in the CDR3. Study results and limitations: The study also sequences resident alphabeta T cells of normal skin in scalp samples.

The chain uses TRBV5-1 and TRBJ2-7; 12 bases align to TRBD1. The clonotype comes from a human donor with alopecia areata. The specimen was CD4+ T cells sorted from blood. CDR3 sequence reads: CASRHDFGTGGRYEQYF. In nucleotides, the CDR3 is TGCGCCAGCAGGCATGATTTCGGGACAGGGGGCAGGTACGAGCAGTACTTC.